Included here is one T cell receptor (beta chain) sequence, with context. Clones were read by immunoSEQ multiplex PCR, and TCRdb kept only the in-frame ones, dropping some. This sample carries some 65,000 clones, approximately 88% of them seen once, and the ten largest clones take 1.5% to 2%. The record originates from a study of siplizumab effects on memory and regulatory T cells. The CDR3 extends over 15 amino acids. Germline-derived CDR1 and CDR2 are SGHNT and YYREEE (reference sequence). The V end lost 3 bases, the J end lost 0 bases, and 10 bases lay between the germline ends. The sample consisted of Tregs sorted from blood. This receptor was taken from a human donor in good health. The chain employs TRBV5-4 and TRBJ2-1; D is ambiguous. The CDR3 DNA reads TGTGCCAGCAGCTCGCCATCCATCTCCTACAATGAGCAGTTCTTC. It codes for CASSSPSISYNEQFF.